Sequencing of this T cell receptor (beta chain) was carried out in a study of blood T cell repertoires in COVID-19. At the level of the study: The United States, Italy and Spain were the sources of the acute and convalescent COVID-19 samples.

CDR3 length: 13 amino acids. V was clipped by 3 bases and J by 4 bases, with 9 bases between them. Only one count was recorded for this clone. Repertoires were generated with immunoSEQ multiplex PCR, while TCRdb's copy carries only in-frame clones and drops some. The data contain approximately 92,000 clones, roughly 87% of them seen just once; the ten biggest clones take up around 18%. The Seattle patients, enrolled during active infection, were followed longitudinally. The V call is TRBV12-3 or TRBV12-4, the J call TRBJ1-2; the D gene is possibly TRBD1 (6 bases). Material: peripheral blood. The sequence came from a woman in her fifties or sixties with COVID-19, enrolled during active disease. Here the CDR3 DNA reads TGTGCCAGCAGTTTTCAGGGGAGCTATGGCTACACCTTC. Translation: CASSFQGSYGYTF.